This entry lists 2 T cell receptor beta chains sequenced from one sample in a study of CD8+ T cells in alopecia areata (dated by TCRdb to about 2018). Reading the label with the study, this specimen's time point is: 20 to 30 weeks on oral tofacitinib. Taken with the paper, the label for treatment or condition translates to: oral pan-JAK inhibitor, 5-10 mg twice daily. Library generation was performed with the immunoSEQ multiplex PCR assay. To provide template for TCR sequencing, every sample had RNA extracted and reverse transcribed into cDNA. This immuneACCESS table, as held by TCRdb, lists in-frame sequences with V and J called but not all clones. Of the missing ones, under half trace to an unresolved V gene in checked studies; the others have no known cause. The sample table holds roughly 99,000 clones, of which roughly 84% were seen once. Roughly a quarter of the sample is in the top ten clones.

The sequences come from CD8+ T cells sorted from blood, collected at week 24, from a patient treated with tofacitinib. These receptors all stem from a human donor with alopecia areata.

This rearrangement joins TRBV27 to TRBJ1-1; D ambiguous. Trimming shortened V by 3 bases and J by 2 bases, and 13 bases separated the two germline ends. The germline V gene encodes CDR1 MNHEY and CDR2 SMNVEV (reference sequence). The CDR3 loop spans 15 amino acids. The CDR3 DNA reads TGTGCCAGCAGTTTCGTCCCAGGACCAAACACTGAAGCTTTCTTT. Protein product: CASSFVPGPNTEAFF.

This chain connects TRBV7-6 to TRBJ2-7; no clear D gene. Germline values: CDR1 SGHVS, CDR2 FNYEAQ. The length of the CDR3 is 14 residues. V was shortened by 1 base and J by 3 bases, with 10 bases between the two germline ends. The CDR3 loop is CASSLGASGYEQYF. CDR3 bases: TGTGCCAGCAGCTTAGGCGCCTCGGGCTACGAGCAGTACTTC.